These 2 T cell receptor beta chains came from one sample sequenced in a study of beta chain features in type 1 diabetes. The isolated RNA, all of it, was reverse transcribed, so expressed TCRB transcripts were what got sequenced. Assay: immunoSEQ multiplex PCR; the TCRdb copy retains only in-frame clones and omits some. The sample contains under 400,000 clones, over 9.5% of which appear only once. Sequenced sample: naive CD4+ T cells from blood. These TCRs come from a man between 18 and 29 years old in good health.

This sequence joins TRBV4-1 and TRBJ2-1; D not certain. Germline assignment: CDR1 MGHRA and CDR2 YSYEKL. The CDR3 loop spans 16 amino acids. Trimming shortened V by 4 bases and J by 3 bases, and 16 bases separated the two germline ends. DNA for the CDR3: TGCGCCAGCAGCCCCTCGAATAGCCTCGACTACAATGAGCAGTTCTTC. It is translated as CASSPSNSLDYNEQFF.

The gene calls are TRBV28 and TRBJ2-1; TRBD1 matches 11 bases. Trimming removed 5 bases from V and 9 bases from J; junction bases left unmatched: 9. The CDR3 covers 15 residues. Germline V gene data show CDR1 as MDHEN and CDR2 as SYDVKM. CDR3 amino acids: CASSPHGQGAGEQFF. The CDR3 DNA is TGTGCCAGCAGTCCCCACGGACAGGGGGCTGGTGAGCAGTTCTTC.